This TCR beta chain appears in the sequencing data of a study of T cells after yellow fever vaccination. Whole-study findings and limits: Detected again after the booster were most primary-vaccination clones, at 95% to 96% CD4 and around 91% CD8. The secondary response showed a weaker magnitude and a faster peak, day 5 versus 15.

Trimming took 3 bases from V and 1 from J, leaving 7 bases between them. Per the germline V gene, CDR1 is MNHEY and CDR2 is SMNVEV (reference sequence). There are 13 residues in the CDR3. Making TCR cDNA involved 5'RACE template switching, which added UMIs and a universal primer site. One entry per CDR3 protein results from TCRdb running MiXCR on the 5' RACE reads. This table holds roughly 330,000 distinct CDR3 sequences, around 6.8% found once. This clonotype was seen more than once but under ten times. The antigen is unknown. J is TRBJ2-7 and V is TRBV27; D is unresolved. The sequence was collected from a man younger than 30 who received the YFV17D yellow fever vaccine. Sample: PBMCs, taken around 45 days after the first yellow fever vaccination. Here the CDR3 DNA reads TGTGCCAGCAGTTTGACTGAGTCCTACGAGCAGTACTTC. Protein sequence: CASSLTESYEQYF.